This T cell receptor beta chain derives from a study of blood T cell repertoires in COVID-19. Study information: PBMCs, B-cell-depleted T cells, or T cells provided the cDNA or gDNA that made up the material.

The assay was immunoSEQ multiplex PCR, and TCRdb's table has in-frame clones only and misses some. Seen here are 150,000 or so clones, around 81% observed once, and the top ten hold nearly 3%. V lost 4 bases to trimming and J lost 5 bases, with 12 bases between them. Per germline, CDR1 SQVTM and CDR2 ANQGSEA. The CDR3 runs 13 residues. What was sequenced was peripheral blood. The chain combines TRBV29-1 with TRBJ2-1, with D possibly being TRBD2 (7 bases). This clonotype was obtained from a woman aged 40-49 years with active or convalescent COVID-19. CDR3 coding DNA: TGCAGCGTTGGAGGGGGGGCGGACAATGAGCAGTTCTTC. Encoded protein: CSVGGGADNEQFF.